This T cell receptor (beta chain) was retrieved from a study of Graves' ophthalmopathy and Graves' hyperthyroidism. Notes on the study in general: Prediction of ophthalmopathy progression reached about 71% sensitivity and around 75% specificity.

Amplification of the TCR beta CDR3 regions used RNA transcripts (as template). A first-round RT-PCR used HTBI primers, followed by a second-round multiplex PCR. TCRdb recomputed calls from the multiplex PCR reads with MiXCR, one row per CDR3 protein. The sample has some 150,000 distinct CDR3 sequences, 30% to 45% seen once. This clonotype has ten or more counts. The antigen remains unidentified. The sequencing sample was made of peripheral blood. The sequence was obtained from a man aged 25 to 45 with Graves' ophthalmopathy.

CDR3: CASSYVRTSGSYEQYF. Written as DNA, the CDR3 is TGTGCCAGCAGTTACGTCCGGACTAGCGGCTCCTACGAGCAGTACTTC. The V call is TRBV6-5, the J call TRBJ2-7, with 10 bases aligning to TRBD2. The V segment lost 2 bases and the J segment 0 bases; nucleotides outside the gene matches: 4. The CDR3 covers 16 residues. Germline CDR1 is MNHEY and CDR2 is SVGAGI.